The 15 T cell receptor beta chains below come from one sample, sequenced in a study of T cell responses to AZD1222 COVID-19 vaccine. Assay used: immunoSEQ multiplex PCR; TCRdb lists only in-frame clones, some missing. The sample contains under 300,000 clones, just over 90% of which appear only once. Specimen: peripheral blood, collected on day 0 of AZD1222 vaccination. Every receptor here comes from an adult in good health.

The genes are TRBV19 and TRBJ1-5, with unresolved D. The V and J ends lost 6 bases and 2 bases respectively, with 5 bases between them. The CDR3 covers 12 residues. From germline, CDR1 is LNHDA and CDR2 SQIVND (reference sequence). CDR3 DNA: TGTGCCAGTAGGACCGGCAATCAGCCCCAGCATTTT. It yields the protein CASRTGNQPQHF.

The chain combines TRBV3-1 (or the pseudogene TRBV3-2) with TRBJ1-2; D unclear. Germline assignment: CDR1 LGHDT and CDR2 YNNKEL (reference sequence). V lost 1 base to trimming and J lost 6 bases, with 6 bases between them. The CDR3 runs to 12 residues. The CDR3 sequence is CASSQGGNGYTF. DNA for the CDR3: TGTGCCAGCAGCCAAGGAGGGAATGGCTACACCTTC.

The chain uses TRBV5-5 and TRBJ2-1; TRBD2 aligns across 13 bases. V trimming: 4 bases; J trimming: 7 bases; junction bases outside the gene matches: 8. CDR1 is SGHKS and CDR2 is YYEKEE in the germline V gene (reference sequence). CDR3 length equals 16 residues. The CDR3 nucleotides are TGTGCCAGCAGCCACTGGACTAGCGGGAGATCGAATGAGCAGTTCTTC. Translated, it gives CASSHWTSGRSNEQFF.

This sequence joins TRBV5-1 and TRBJ2-7; D call uncertain. The V gene lost 5 bases and the J gene lost 2 bases, with 14 bases spanning the gap. The CDR3 length is 14 residues. Germline CDR1 is SGHRS and CDR2 is YFSETQ. CDR3 loop: CASSRHRPPYEQYF. DNA of the CDR3: TGCGCCAGCAGTCGGCATCGGCCTCCCTACGAGCAGTACTTC.

V is TRBV6-5 and J is TRBJ2-2, with D uncertain. CDR3 length equals 12 residues. Germline V gene data show CDR1 as MNHEY and CDR2 as SVGAGI. The ends were cut back, 7 bases at V and 5 bases at J, with 8 bases in the middle. Here the CDR3 DNA reads TGTGCCAGCACAAGTTTTACCGGGGAGCTGTTTTTT. Translating gives CASTSFTGELFF.

This clone was recorded once. The chain employs TRBV18 and TRBJ2-7, with D perhaps being TRBD1 or TRBD2 (5 bases each). Germline CDR1 and CDR2: KGHSH and LQKENI. Deletions cut 3 bases from V and 2 bases from J, with 14 bases between. This CDR3 spans 15 amino acids. The CDR3, as DNA: TGTGCCAGCTCACCCGAGAGGGACGGAGCCTACGAGCAGTACTTC. Protein sequence: CASSPERDGAYEQYF.

The rearrangement links TRBV19 to TRBJ2-1; D is perhaps TRBD2 (6 bases). Germline CDR1 LNHDA, CDR2 SQIVND (reference sequence). Deletions cut 1 base from V and 0 bases from J, with 7 bases between. The CDR3 extends over 15 amino acids. The CDR3 DNA follows: TGTGCCAGTAGTATAGGGGGACTCTCCTACAATGAGCAGTTCTTC. Translating it yields CASSIGGLSYNEQFF.

The V and J genes are TRBV28 and TRBJ2-1; D is uncertain. Germline V gives CDR1 MDHEN, CDR2 SYDVKM. Trimming shortened V by 6 bases and J by 1 base, and 25 bases separated the two germline ends. The CDR3 consists of 19 residues. In DNA, the CDR3 is TGTGCCAGCAGCATCCTAACTTCGGGCCGAACGACTTCCTACAATGAGCAGTTCTTC. The encoded protein is CASSILTSGRTTSYNEQFF.

The chain is built from TRBV4-2 and TRBJ1-3; D remains unclear. Germline CDR1 reads LGHNA; CDR2 reads YNFKEQ. V was pared by 0 bases and J by 1 base, with 7 bases between. The CDR3 runs to 15 residues. The CDR3: CASSQEWKSGNTIYF. DNA for the CDR3: TGTGCCAGCAGCCAAGAGTGGAAATCTGGAAACACCATATATTTT.

The V call is TRBV28, the J call TRBJ2-7; D not certain. V lost 3 bases and J 3 bases, leaving 12 bases between the germline ends. The germline gives CDR1 MDHEN, CDR2 SYDVKM. The CDR3 is 14 amino acids. In nucleotides, the CDR3 is TGTGCCAGCAGTTTCCCGATGTCGGTCTACGAGCAGTACTTC. The encoded protein is CASSFPMSVYEQYF.

The CDR3 DNA is TGCGCCAGCAGCTTGTATCCAGGGAAGGAGAATTCACCCCTCCACTTT. Residues: CASSLYPGKENSPLHF. This chain uses TRBV5-1 with TRBJ1-6, with a possible D match to TRBD1 (5 bases). The V gene lost 1 base and the J gene lost 7 bases, with 15 bases spanning the gap. This CDR3 contains 16 residues. Germline V gives CDR1 SGHRS, CDR2 YFSETQ. Filled out from reference TRBV5-1 and TRBJ1-6, the complete variable domain reads KAGVTQTPRYLIKTRGQQVTLSCSPISGHRSVSWYQQTPGQGLQFLFEYFSETQRNKGNFPGRFSGRQFSNSRSEMNVSTLELGDSALYLCASSLYPGKENSPLHFGNGTRLTVT.

The chain recombines TRBV7-2 with TRBJ2-7; a weak D match, TRBD1 (5 bases). CDR3 length: 17 residues. Trimming took off 3 bases at V and 0 bases at J, with 18 bases between the two ends. The germline gives CDR1 SGHTA, CDR2 FQGNSA. This CDR3 reads CASSFVGRLRSSYEQYF. CDR3 DNA sequence: TGTGCCAGCAGCTTCGTGGGGCGCCTCAGGAGCTCCTACGAGCAGTACTTC.

This clone has just one count. An end of the junction does not agree with germline; a read error may underlie this. The CDR3 sequence is CASSPGQSSGNTIYF. The CDR3 nucleotides read TGTGCCAGTTCACCAGGACAGAGCTCTGGAAACACCATATATTTT. The chain recombines TRBV18 with TRBJ1-3; possible D gene TRBD1, 6 bases. The CDR3 contains 15 residues. Germline lookup yields CDR1 KGHSH and CDR2 LQKENI. Complete variable domain (other parts from reference TRBV18 and TRBJ1-3): NAGVMQNPRHLVRRRGQEARLRCSPMKGHSHVYWYRQLPEEGLKFMVYLQKENIIDESGMPKERFSAEFPKEGPSILRIQQVVRGDSAAYFCASSPGQSSGNTIYFGEGSWLTVV.

The V gene is TRBV2, the J gene TRBJ2-1; D ambiguous. The germline gives CDR1 SNHLY, CDR2 FYNNEI. The CDR3 contains 13 residues. V gave up 6 bases and J gave up 8 bases, with 14 bases separating them. This CDR3 reads CASSRDRGDEQFF. DNA of the CDR3: TGTGCCAGCAGCCGAGACCGCGGAGATGAGCAGTTCTTC.

This rearrangement joins TRBV29-1 to TRBJ1-1; tentatively, D is TRBD1 (5 bases). V was trimmed by 7 bases and J by 2 bases, leaving 14 bases between them. The CDR3 length is 13 residues. Germline V gene lookup returns CDR1 SQVTM and CDR2 ANQGSEA. The CDR3 DNA is TGCAGCGCCTGGGACGCCGCCAACACTGAAGCTTTCTTT. As protein: CSAWDAANTEAFF.